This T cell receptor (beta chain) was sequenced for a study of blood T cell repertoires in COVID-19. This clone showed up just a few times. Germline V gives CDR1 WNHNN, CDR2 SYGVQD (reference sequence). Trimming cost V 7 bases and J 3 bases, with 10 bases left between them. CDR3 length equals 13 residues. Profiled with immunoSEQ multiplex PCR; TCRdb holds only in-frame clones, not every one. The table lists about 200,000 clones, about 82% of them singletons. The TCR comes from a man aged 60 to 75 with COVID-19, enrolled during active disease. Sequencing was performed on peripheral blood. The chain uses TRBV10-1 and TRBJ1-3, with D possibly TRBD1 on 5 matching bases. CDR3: CASNTGIGNTIYF. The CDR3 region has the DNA TGCGCCAGCAACACAGGAATTGGAAACACCATATATTTT.